These 32 T cell receptor beta chains originate from one sample sequenced in a study of regulatory T cells in long-lasting Graves disease. Described time point: persistent/refractory GD, antithyroid drugs over 5 years with positive TRAb. From RNA extracted from PBMCs, the TCR library was made. Through Arm-PCR of CDR3 regions and iRepertoire HTBI primers, TCR beta libraries were built. TCRdb ran MiXCR on the multiplex PCR reads and lists one entry per CDR3 protein. Of 450,000 or so distinct CDR3 sequences in the sample, about 20% were seen once. The sequences come from peripheral blood mononuclear cells (PBMCs), collected when the disease was refractory, from a patient treated with antithyroid drugs. These TCRs come from a female donor with Graves disease.

The chain recombines TRBV7-9 with TRBJ2-7; 7 bases match TRBD1. Germline assignment: CDR1 SEHNR and CDR2 FQNEAQ (reference sequence). The V gene end was trimmed by 5 bases and the J gene end by 6 bases; junction bases not matched to a gene: 7. This CDR3 comprises 13 residues. In DNA form, the CDR3 reads TGTGCCAGCAGCGCTGACAGGGAACGCGAGCAGTACTTC. Protein product: CASSADREREQYF.

The chain joins TRBV3-1 to TRBJ2-2; D remains unclear. The germline gives CDR1 LGHDT, CDR2 YNNKEL (reference sequence). Deletions cut 4 bases from V and 2 bases from J, with 8 bases between. The CDR3 is 14 amino acids. CDR3 amino acids: CASSPPTNTGELFF. The CDR3 nucleotides read TGTGCCAGCAGCCCCCCGACAAACACCGGGGAGCTGTTTTTT.

This clonotype was seen at least ten times. The CDR3: CASSPTTNTEAFF. In DNA, the CDR3 is TGTGCCAGCAGCCCCACTACGAACACTGAAGCTTTCTTT. The rearrangement joins TRBV12-3 or TRBV12-4 to TRBJ1-1; D is undetermined. There are 13 residues in the CDR3. V dropped 6 bases and J dropped 1 base, with 9 bases sitting between them.

This clonotype has a count of ten or more. One end of the junction does not line up with germline, which may come from a read error. DNA for the CDR3: TGCAGTGCTAGCACGGGAGGGGGCCAGTCTCCTTTT. As protein: CSASTGGGQSPF. V usage is TRBV20-1 and J usage is TRBJ1-4; 7 nucleotides agree with TRBD1. The CDR3 is 12 residues long. Germline values: CDR1 DFQATT, CDR2 SNEGSKA (reference sequence).

In its sample, this clonotype was seen many times. J is TRBJ1-1 and V is TRBV27, with D perhaps TRBD1 (6 bases). Germline values: CDR1 MNHEY, CDR2 SMNVEV (reference sequence). The CDR3 totals 16 residues. V lost 5 bases, J lost 0 bases, and 16 bases lay in between. The CDR3 protein is CASSPRGVGMNTEAFF. For the CDR3, the DNA is TGTGCCAGCAGTCCAAGGGGGGTTGGGATGAACACTGAAGCTTTCTTT.

This clonotype has a count of ten or more. The chain is built from TRBV28 and TRBJ1-4; D perhaps matches TRBD1 (6 bases). The CDR3 runs to 17 residues. Germline V lookup: CDR1 MDHEN, CDR2 SYDVKM. The V end was cut by 7 bases, the J end by 0 bases, with 18 bases between. CDR3 sequence reads: CASTPPGRGPTNEKLFF. In DNA, the CDR3 is TGTGCCAGCACCCCCCCGGGCAGGGGCCCAACTAATGAAAAACTGTTTTTT.

This clonotype came up many times. The genes are TRBV2 and TRBJ1-5, with 9 bases aligning to TRBD1. The CDR3 runs 17 residues. The germline V gene has CDR1 SNHLY and CDR2 FYNNEI. V was pared by 6 bases and J by 0 bases, with 9 bases of the junction left unmatched. The CDR3 coding sequence is TGTGCCAGCAGCTACAGGGGGCGGGGAGGTAGCAATCAGCCCCAGCATTTT. Translation gives CASSYRGRGGSNQPQHF.

This sequence joins TRBV18 and TRBJ1-2; perhaps TRBD1 as D (6 bases). This CDR3 has 15 residues. CDR1 is KGHSH and CDR2 is LQKENI in the germline V gene. V lost 6 bases and J lost 6, with 20 bases in between. CDR3 amino acids: CASSPSSRRGDGYTF. The CDR3 nucleotides are TGTGCCAGCTCGCCGTCATCCCGCAGGGGCGATGGCTACACCTTC.

This clonotype was picked up many times. The chain uses TRBV28 and TRBJ2-7; D might be TRBD2 (6 bases). This CDR3 region has 14 residues. The ends were cut back, 10 bases at V and 0 bases at J, with 16 bases in the middle. Germline V lookup: CDR1 MDHEN, CDR2 SYDVKM. The CDR3 region has the DNA TGTGCCACCAGGCGGGGAGGCTCCTCCTACGAGCAGTACTTC. Amino acids: CATRRGGSSYEQYF.

This clonotype was counted at least ten times. The chain is built from TRBV7-9 and TRBJ2-2; 7 bases agree with TRBD1. This CDR3 is 13 amino acids long. The V segment lost 5 bases and the J segment 7 bases; nucleotides outside the gene matches: 4. Germline CDR1 SEHNR, CDR2 FQNEAQ (reference sequence). Here the CDR3 reads CASSADRRGELFF. In DNA, the CDR3 is TGTGCCAGCAGCGCGGACAGGCGCGGGGAGCTGTTTTTT.

This chain uses TRBV7-8 with TRBJ1-5; D perhaps matches TRBD1 (5 bases). The CDR3 sequence is 16 residues long. Germline CDR1 is SGHVS and CDR2 is FQNEAQ. Trimming took off 2 bases at V and 0 bases at J, with 11 bases between the two ends. CDR3: CASSLRWGNSNQPQHF. In DNA, the CDR3 is TGTGCCAGCAGCTTACGCTGGGGCAATAGCAATCAGCCCCAGCATTTT.

In this sample, this clonotype turned up many times. V gene TRBV7-9 combines with J gene TRBJ1-4; D is possibly TRBD1 (5 bases). V lost 6 bases to trimming and J lost 12 bases, with 23 bases between them. This CDR3 is built from 15 residues. The germline V gene encodes CDR1 SEHNR and CDR2 FQNEAQ (reference sequence). The chain's CDR3 is CASSSYPGPEAELFF. The CDR3 DNA is TGTGCCAGCAGTTCGTATCCGGGGCCCGAGGCGGAACTGTTTTTT.

This clonotype was counted ten times or more. This rearrangement joins TRBV28 to TRBJ2-5; TRBD2 matches at 10 bases. The CDR3 loop spans 16 amino acids. The V gene end was trimmed by 2 bases and the J gene end by 5 bases; junction bases not matched to a gene: 8. Germline lookup yields CDR1 MDHEN and CDR2 SYDVKM. CDR3: CASSLKLAGVGETQYF. CDR3 in DNA: TGTGCCAGCAGTTTAAAGCTAGCGGGAGTGGGTGAGACCCAGTACTTC.

The chain combines TRBV28 with TRBJ2-3; TRBD1 or TRBD2 may be the D gene (5 bases each). Germline V gives CDR1 MDHEN, CDR2 SYDVKM. The CDR3 spans 15 residues. The germline V and J ends were trimmed by 2 bases and 0 bases, with 9 bases remaining between them. DNA for the CDR3: TGTGCCAGCAGTTTAACGGGGACGAGCACAGATACGCAGTATTTT. It translates to CASSLTGTSTDTQYF.

A word on this clonotype: This may stem from a read error, because a much larger clone lies one nucleotide away. The V call is TRBV28, the J call TRBJ2-4; 9 bases align to TRBD2. Germline V gene lookup returns CDR1 MDHEN and CDR2 SYDVKM. This CDR3 has 15 amino acids. The CDR3 is CASSLGGLAQNIQYF. CDR3 bases: TGTGCCAGCAGTTTAGGGGGACTAGCCCAAAACATTCAGTACTTC.

This clonotype was counted at least ten times. The chain links TRBV28 to TRBJ2-7; 9 bases map to TRBD1. The length of the CDR3 is 15 residues. V lost 6 bases, J lost 6 bases, and 12 bases stayed unmatched. Germline values: CDR1 MDHEN, CDR2 SYDVKM. CDR3 in amino acids: CASSHSGTGSSEQYF. CDR3 nucleotide sequence: TGTGCCAGCAGCCATTCCGGGACAGGGAGCAGCGAGCAGTACTTC.

With regard to this clonotype: A much larger clone differs from this one at a single base, so this may be a read error. This rearrangement joins TRBV27 to TRBJ2-1; 15 bases are a match to TRBD2. Germline V CDR1 and CDR2: MNHEY, SMNVEV (reference sequence). The CDR3 has 16 amino acids. The CDR3: CASSWGLAGGYNERFF. The CDR3 region has the DNA TGTGCCAGCAGTTGGGGACTAGCGGGAGGATACAATGAGCGGTTCTTC.

V usage is TRBV7-2 and J usage is TRBJ2-1, with D possibly called TRBD1 or TRBD2 (6 bases each). CDR1 is SGHTA, CDR2 FQGNSA, per germline. This CDR3 is 16 amino acids long. V was pared by 6 bases and J by 6 bases, with 21 bases between. The CDR3 here is CASSSQGGGTINEQFF. The CDR3 region has the DNA TGTGCCAGCAGTTCCCAGGGTGGGGGGACAATCAATGAGCAGTTCTTC.

Regarding this clonotype: With a much larger clone just one base away, this may be a read error. This sequence joins TRBV12-3 or TRBV12-4 and TRBJ2-7, with D perhaps given as TRBD1 or TRBD2 (5 bases each). Trimming pared 6 bases from V and 0 bases from J, leaving 12 bases between. The CDR3 consists of 14 residues. The CDR3 DNA sequence: TGTGCCAGCAGACGGGACGGCAACTCCTACGAGCAGTACTTC. It encodes CASRRDGNSYEQYF.

The sample holds a few counts of this clonotype. The rearrangement uses TRBV9 and TRBJ2-5, with D possibly being TRBD1 or TRBD2 (6 bases each). CDR1 is SGDLS, CDR2 YYNGEE, per germline. Trimming left V 0 bases short and J 4 bases short, with 13 bases between. The CDR3 is 15 amino acids. The CDR3 reads CASSVEGGWGETQYF. The CDR3 region has the DNA TGTGCCAGCAGCGTAGAGGGGGGATGGGGAGAGACCCAGTACTTC.

At least ten counts were recorded for this clonotype. The chain joins TRBV7-2 to TRBJ2-7, with D possibly matching TRBD2 (5 bases). The CDR3 consists of 13 residues. Trimming left V 5 bases short and J 0 bases short, with 8 bases between. Germline CDR1 SGHTA, CDR2 FQGNSA. The CDR3 spells CASSAGYSYEQYF. DNA for the CDR3: TGTGCCAGCAGCGCGGGCTACTCCTACGAGCAGTACTTC.

This clonotype was seen ten or more times. The chain employs TRBV7-2 and TRBJ1-2; TRBD1 is a possible D gene (6 bases). The CDR3 contains 13 residues. The ends were cut back, 5 bases at V and 5 bases at J, with 12 bases in the middle. CDR1 and CDR2 (germline): SGHTA, FQGNSA. CDR3 protein: CASSLNRDYGYTF. Written as DNA, the CDR3 is TGTGCCAGCAGCCTGAACAGGGATTATGGCTACACCTTC.

This clonotype was found many times. The chain joins TRBV7-9 to TRBJ2-7; 7 positions match TRBD1. J lost 2 bases, V lost 7 bases, and 8 bases had no gene match. Germline assignment: CDR1 SEHNR and CDR2 FQNEAQ (reference sequence). The CDR3 consists of 14 residues. CDR3: CASIPLGQAYEQYF. The CDR3 DNA reads TGTGCCAGCATTCCCCTCGGACAGGCCTACGAGCAGTACTTC.

This clonotype was observed a few times. The chain joins TRBV4-3 to TRBJ2-5; 8 nucleotides agree with TRBD1. The CDR3 extends over 15 amino acids. V was clipped by 4 bases and J by 4 bases; unmatched bases: 8. CDR1 and CDR2 from the germline V gene are LGHNA and YSLEER. The CDR3 here is CASSRSRGLGETQYF. CDR3 DNA: TGCGCCAGCAGCCGGTCCAGGGGGCTGGGAGAGACCCAGTACTTC.

This clonotype occurred many times. The chain joins TRBV11-2 to TRBJ2-2; 15 bases align to TRBD2. V trimming: 4 bases; J trimming: 7 bases; junction bases outside the gene matches: 7. The germline V gene has CDR1 SGHAT and CDR2 FQNNGV. The length of the CDR3 is 17 residues. The CDR3 DNA is TGTGCCAGCAGCTCCGGACTAGCGGGGGGGCCGTACGGGGAGCTGTTTTTT. It codes for CASSSGLAGGPYGELFF.

This clonotype was detected ten times or more. This chain joins TRBV20-1 and TRBJ2-5, with 12 bases fitting TRBD2. V shed 6 bases and J 2 bases; nucleotides not matched to a gene: 4. Germline V gives CDR1 DFQATT, CDR2 SNEGSKA (reference sequence). This CDR3 is 14 amino acids long. The CDR3 region is CSAHGTSGQETQYF. The DNA for the CDR3 is TGCAGTGCCCACGGGACTAGCGGGCAAGAGACCCAGTACTTC.

As for this clonotype: A clone one base away is much larger, so this may be a read error. In nucleotides, the CDR3 is TGCAGTGCTAAGCCAGCGGGGGAGACCCAGTACTTC. Residues: CSAKPAGETQYF. The chain recombines TRBV20-1 with TRBJ2-1, with TRBD2 matching 7 bases. The J call could be wrong; TRBJ2-5 is a better fit for the DNA end. CDR3 size: 12 residues. Germline assignment: CDR1 DFQATT and CDR2 SNEGSKA (reference sequence).

This clonotype was seen a handful of times. V gene TRBV7-9 combines with J gene TRBJ2-7; the match to TRBD1 covers 8 bases. Germline values: CDR1 SEHNR, CDR2 FQNEAQ (reference sequence). The CDR3 consists of 12 residues. Germline trimming cut 5 bases from V and 6 bases from J; bases unmatched to any gene: 3. This CDR3 is CASSIGQGEQYF. Here the CDR3 DNA reads TGTGCCAGCAGCATTGGACAGGGCGAGCAGTACTTC.

This clonotype showed up just a few times. This chain links TRBV5-1 with TRBJ2-2; D not resolved. The germline gives CDR1 SGHRS, CDR2 YFSETQ. The germline V and J ends were trimmed by 0 bases and 3 bases, with 6 bases remaining between them. The CDR3 contains 14 residues. The chain's CDR3 is CASSLGLDTGELFF. The CDR3 bases are TGCGCCAGCAGCTTGGGTCTGGACACCGGGGAGCTGTTTTTT.

This clonotype was seen at least ten times. The CDR3 loop is CASHGTSFYETQYF. CDR3 nucleotides: TGTGCCAGCCACGGGACTAGCTTTTATGAGACCCAGTACTTC. V and J are TRBV27 and TRBJ2-5, with TRBD2 identical over 9 bases. Germline assignment: CDR1 MNHEY and CDR2 SMNVEV (reference sequence). The CDR3 spans 14 residues. With V trimmed by 8 bases and J by 5 bases, 9 bases remained unmatched.

This clonotype has just one count. One junction end does not reproduce the germline sequence, and a read error may be involved. This chain connects TRBV11-1 to TRBJ2-6; D not resolved. This CDR3 spans 15 amino acids. In germline, CDR1 is SGHAT, CDR2 FQDESV (reference sequence). The chain's CDR3 is CASGLPLSGANVLTF. Here the CDR3 DNA reads TGTGCCAGCGGCTTACCGCTCAGTGGGGCCAACGTCCTGACTTTC.

The table lists this clonotype with many counts. The chain links TRBV28 to TRBJ2-1; D is uncertain. CDR3 length equals 16 residues. Germline V gene data show CDR1 as MDHEN and CDR2 as SYDVKM. The ends were cut back, 4 bases at V and 0 bases at J, with 13 bases in the middle. The CDR3 protein is CASSWSSHNSYNEQFF. The CDR3 region has the DNA TGTGCCAGCAGTTGGTCAAGCCACAACTCCTACAATGAGCAGTTCTTC. The entire variable domain, with the rest obtained from reference TRBV28 and TRBJ2-1, is as follows: DVKVTQSSRYLVKRTGEKVFLECVQDMDHENMFWYRQDPGLGLRLIYFSYDVKMKEKGDIPEGYSVSREKKERFSLILESASTNQTSMYLCASSWSSHNSYNEQFFGPGTRLTVL.